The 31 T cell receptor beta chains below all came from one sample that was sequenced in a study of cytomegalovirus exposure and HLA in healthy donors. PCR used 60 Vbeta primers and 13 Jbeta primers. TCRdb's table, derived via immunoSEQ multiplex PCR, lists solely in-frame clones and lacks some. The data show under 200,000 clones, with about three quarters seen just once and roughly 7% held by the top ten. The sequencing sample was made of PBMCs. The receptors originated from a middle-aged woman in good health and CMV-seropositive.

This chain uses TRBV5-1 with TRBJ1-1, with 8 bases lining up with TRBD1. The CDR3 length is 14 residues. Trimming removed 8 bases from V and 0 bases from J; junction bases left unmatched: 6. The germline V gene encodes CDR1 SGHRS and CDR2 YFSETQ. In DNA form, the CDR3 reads TGCGCCAGTACAGGGGGAATCATGAACACTGAAGCTTTCTTT. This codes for CASTGGIMNTEAFF.

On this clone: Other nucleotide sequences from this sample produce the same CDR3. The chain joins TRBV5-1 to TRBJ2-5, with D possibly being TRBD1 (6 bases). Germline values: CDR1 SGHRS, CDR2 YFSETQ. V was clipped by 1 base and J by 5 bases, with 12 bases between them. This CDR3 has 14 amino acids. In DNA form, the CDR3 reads TGCGCCAGCAGCTTGACAGGGCTTGGGGAGACCCAGTACTTC. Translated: CASSLTGLGETQYF. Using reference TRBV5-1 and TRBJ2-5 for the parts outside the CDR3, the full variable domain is KAGVTQTPRYLIKTRGQQVTLSCSPISGHRSVSWYQQTPGQGLQFLFEYFSETQRNKGNFPGRFSGRQFSNSRSEMNVSTLELGDSALYLCASSLTGLGETQYFGPGTRLLVL.

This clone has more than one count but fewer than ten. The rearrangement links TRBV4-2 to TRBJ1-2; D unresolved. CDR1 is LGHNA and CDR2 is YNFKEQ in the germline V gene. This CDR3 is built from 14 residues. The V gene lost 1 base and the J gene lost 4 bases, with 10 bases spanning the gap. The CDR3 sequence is CASSQAGEAYGYTF. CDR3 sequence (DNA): TGTGCCAGCAGCCAAGCCGGTGAAGCCTATGGCTACACCTTC.

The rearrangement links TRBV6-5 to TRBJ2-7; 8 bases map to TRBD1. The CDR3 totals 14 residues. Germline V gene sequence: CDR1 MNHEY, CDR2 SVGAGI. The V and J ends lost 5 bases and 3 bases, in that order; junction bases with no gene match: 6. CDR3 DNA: TGTGCCAGCAGTCTCGCAGGGGGCGTCTACGAGCAGTACTTC. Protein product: CASSLAGGVYEQYF.

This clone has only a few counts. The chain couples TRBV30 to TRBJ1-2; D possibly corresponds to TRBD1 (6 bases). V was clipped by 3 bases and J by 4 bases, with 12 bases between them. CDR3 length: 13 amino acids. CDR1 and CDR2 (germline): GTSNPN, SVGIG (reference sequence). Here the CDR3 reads CAWRQQGSYGYTF. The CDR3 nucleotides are TGTGCCTGGAGACAACAGGGAAGCTATGGCTACACCTTC.

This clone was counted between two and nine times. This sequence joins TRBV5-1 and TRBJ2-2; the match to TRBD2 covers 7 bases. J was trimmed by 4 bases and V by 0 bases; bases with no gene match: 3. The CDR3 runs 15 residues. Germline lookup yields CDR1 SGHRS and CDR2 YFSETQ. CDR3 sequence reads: CASSLGTRGTGELFF. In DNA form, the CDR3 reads TGCGCCAGCAGCTTGGGGACTAGAGGCACCGGGGAGCTGTTTTTT.

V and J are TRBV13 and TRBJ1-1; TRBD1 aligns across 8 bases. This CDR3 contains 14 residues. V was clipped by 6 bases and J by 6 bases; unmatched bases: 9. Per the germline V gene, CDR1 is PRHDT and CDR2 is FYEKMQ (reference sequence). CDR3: CASSQGQGRSEAFF. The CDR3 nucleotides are TGTGCCAGCAGTCAAGGACAGGGAAGGTCTGAAGCTTTCTTT.

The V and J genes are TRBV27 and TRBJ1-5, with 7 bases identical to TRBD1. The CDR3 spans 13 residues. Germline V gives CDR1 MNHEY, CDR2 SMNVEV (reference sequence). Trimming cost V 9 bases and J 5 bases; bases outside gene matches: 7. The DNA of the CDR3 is TGTGCCAGTCGAGGGACAGAGTATCAGCCCCAGCATTTT. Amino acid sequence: CASRGTEYQPQHF.

The CDR3 DNA is TGTGCCAGCAGCCAAGAACGACAGGGGGCTTATTCACCCCTCCACTTT. Translated: CASSQERQGAYSPLHF. The rearrangement uses TRBV4-2 and TRBJ1-6; 10 nucleotides line up with TRBD1. With V trimmed by 0 bases and J by 8 bases, 4 bases remained unmatched. This CDR3 is built from 16 residues. Germline loops: CDR1 LGHNA, CDR2 YNFKEQ.

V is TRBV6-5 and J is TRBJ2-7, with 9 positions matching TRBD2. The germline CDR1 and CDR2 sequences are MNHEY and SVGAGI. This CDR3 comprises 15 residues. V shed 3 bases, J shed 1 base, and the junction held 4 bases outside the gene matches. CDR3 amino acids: CASSYISGGSYEQYF. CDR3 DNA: TGTGCCAGCAGTTATATTAGCGGGGGATCCTACGAGCAGTACTTC.

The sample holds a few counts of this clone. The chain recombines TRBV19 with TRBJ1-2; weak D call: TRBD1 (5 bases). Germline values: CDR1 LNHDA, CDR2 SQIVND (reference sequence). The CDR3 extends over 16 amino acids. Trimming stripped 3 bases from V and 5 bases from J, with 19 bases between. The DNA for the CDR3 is TGTGCCAGTAGTATTGATTGGCAGGGCCGCAATTATGGCTACACCTTC. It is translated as CASSIDWQGRNYGYTF.

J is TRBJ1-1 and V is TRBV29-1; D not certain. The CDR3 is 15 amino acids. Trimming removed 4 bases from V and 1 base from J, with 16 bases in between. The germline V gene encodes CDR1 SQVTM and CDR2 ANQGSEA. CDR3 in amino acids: CSVVRWAASNTEAFF. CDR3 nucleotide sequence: TGCAGCGTTGTAAGGTGGGCCGCATCGAACACTGAAGCTTTCTTT.

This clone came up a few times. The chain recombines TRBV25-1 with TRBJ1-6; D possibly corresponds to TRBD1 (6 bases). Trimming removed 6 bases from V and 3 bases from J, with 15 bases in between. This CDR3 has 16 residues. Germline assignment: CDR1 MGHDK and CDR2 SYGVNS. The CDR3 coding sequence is TGTGCCAGCAGCCTACAGACAGGCGGCTATAATTCACCCCTCCACTTT. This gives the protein CASSLQTGGYNSPLHF.

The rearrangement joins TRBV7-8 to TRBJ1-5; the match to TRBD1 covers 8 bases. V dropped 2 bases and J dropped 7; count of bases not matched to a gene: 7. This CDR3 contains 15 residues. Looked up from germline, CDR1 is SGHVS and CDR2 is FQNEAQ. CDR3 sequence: CASSLNRDRLQPQHF. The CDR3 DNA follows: TGTGCCAGCAGCTTAAACCGGGACAGGCTACAGCCCCAGCATTTT.

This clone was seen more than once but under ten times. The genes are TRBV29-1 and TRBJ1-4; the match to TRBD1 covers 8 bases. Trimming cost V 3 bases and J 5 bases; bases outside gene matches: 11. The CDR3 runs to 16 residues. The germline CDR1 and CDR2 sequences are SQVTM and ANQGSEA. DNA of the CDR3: TGCAGCGTTGAGGGACCGACAGGGGAGAGCAATGAAAAACTGTTTTTT. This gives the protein CSVEGPTGESNEKLFF.

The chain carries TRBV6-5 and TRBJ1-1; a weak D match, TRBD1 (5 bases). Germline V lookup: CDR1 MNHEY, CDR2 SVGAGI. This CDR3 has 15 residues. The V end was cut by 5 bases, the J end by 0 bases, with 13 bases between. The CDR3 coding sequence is TGTGCCAGCAGTCGAAAGATAGGGGTGAACACTGAAGCTTTCTTT. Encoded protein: CASSRKIGVNTEAFF.

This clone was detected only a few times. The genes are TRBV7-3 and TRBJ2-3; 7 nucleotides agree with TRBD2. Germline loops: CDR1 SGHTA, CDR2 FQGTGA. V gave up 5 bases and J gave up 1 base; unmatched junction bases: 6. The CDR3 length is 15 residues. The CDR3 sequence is CASSASGVRTDTQYF. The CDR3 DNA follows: TGTGCCAGCAGCGCAAGCGGGGTCCGCACAGATACGCAGTATTTT. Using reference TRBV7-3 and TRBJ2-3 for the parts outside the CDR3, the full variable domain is GAGVSQTPSNKVTEKGKYVELRCDPISGHTALYWYRQSLGQGPEFLIYFQGTGAADDSGLPNDRFFAVRPEGSVSTLKIQRTERGDSAVYLCASSASGVRTDTQYFGPGTRLTVL.

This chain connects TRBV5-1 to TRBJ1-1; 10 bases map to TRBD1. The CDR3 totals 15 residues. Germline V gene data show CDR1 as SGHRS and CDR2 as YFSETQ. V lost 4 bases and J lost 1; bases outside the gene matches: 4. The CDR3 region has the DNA TGCGCCAGCAGCAAGGACAGGGGGGCGAACACTGAAGCTTTCTTT. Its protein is CASSKDRGANTEAFF.

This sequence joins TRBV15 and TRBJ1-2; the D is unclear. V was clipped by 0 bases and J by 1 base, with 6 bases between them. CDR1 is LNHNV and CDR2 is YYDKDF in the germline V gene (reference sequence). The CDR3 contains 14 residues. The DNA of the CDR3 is TGTGCCACCAGCAGAGACAGGTTTAACTATGGCTACACCTTC. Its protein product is CATSRDRFNYGYTF.

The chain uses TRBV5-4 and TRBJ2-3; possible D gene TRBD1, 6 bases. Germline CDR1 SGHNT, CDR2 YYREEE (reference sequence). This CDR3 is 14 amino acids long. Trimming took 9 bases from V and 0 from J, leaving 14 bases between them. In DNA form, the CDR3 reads TGTGCCATACAGGGTGGGTCTAGCACAGATACGCAGTATTTT. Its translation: CAIQGGSSTDTQYF.

The CDR3 is CASSALAGGETQYF. In DNA form, the CDR3 reads TGTGCCAGTAGCGCCCTAGCGGGAGGAGAGACCCAGTACTTC. J is TRBJ2-5 and V is TRBV19, with 11 bases aligning to TRBD2. The CDR3 sequence is 14 residues long. Germline CDR1 reads LNHDA; CDR2 reads SQIVND (reference sequence). V lost 6 bases to trimming and J lost 4 bases; unmatched junction nucleotides: 4.

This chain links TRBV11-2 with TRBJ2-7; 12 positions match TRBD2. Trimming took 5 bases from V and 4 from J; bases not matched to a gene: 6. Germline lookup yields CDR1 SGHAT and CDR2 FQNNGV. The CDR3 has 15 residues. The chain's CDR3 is CASSALAGGFYEQYF. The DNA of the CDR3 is TGTGCCAGCAGCGCCCTAGCGGGGGGGTTTTACGAGCAGTACTTC.

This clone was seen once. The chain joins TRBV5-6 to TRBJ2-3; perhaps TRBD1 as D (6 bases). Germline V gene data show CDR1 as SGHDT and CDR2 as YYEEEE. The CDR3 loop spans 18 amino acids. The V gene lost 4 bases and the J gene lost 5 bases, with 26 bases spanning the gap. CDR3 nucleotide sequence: TGTGCCAGCAGCCGCCCGCTCGCGACAGGTCCGATGGGAGATACGCAGTATTTT. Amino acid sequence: CASSRPLATGPMGDTQYF.

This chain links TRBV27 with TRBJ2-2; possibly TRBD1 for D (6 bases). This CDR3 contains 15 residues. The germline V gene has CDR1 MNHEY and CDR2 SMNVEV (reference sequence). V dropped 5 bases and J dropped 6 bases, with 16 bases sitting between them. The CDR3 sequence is CASSLGGIWSGELFF. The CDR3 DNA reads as TGTGCCAGCAGTCTTGGGGGCATATGGTCCGGGGAGCTGTTTTTT.

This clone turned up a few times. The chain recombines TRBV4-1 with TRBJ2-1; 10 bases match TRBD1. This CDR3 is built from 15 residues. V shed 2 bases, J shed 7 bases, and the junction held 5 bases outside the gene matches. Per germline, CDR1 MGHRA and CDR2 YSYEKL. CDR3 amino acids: CASSQLRDRGNEQFF. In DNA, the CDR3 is TGCGCCAGCAGCCAACTCCGGGACAGGGGAAATGAGCAGTTCTTC.

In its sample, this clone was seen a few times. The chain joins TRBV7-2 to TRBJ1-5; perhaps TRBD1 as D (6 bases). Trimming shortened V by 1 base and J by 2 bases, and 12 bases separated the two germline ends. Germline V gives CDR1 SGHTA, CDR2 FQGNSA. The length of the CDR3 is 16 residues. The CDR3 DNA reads TGTGCCAGCAGCTTAGAAGTAGGGGGGGGCAATCAGCCCCAGCATTTT. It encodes CASSLEVGGGNQPQHF.

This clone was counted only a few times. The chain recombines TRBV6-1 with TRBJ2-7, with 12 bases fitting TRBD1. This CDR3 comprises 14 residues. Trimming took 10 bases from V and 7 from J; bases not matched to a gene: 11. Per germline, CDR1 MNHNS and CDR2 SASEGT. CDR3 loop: CATSPGQGAGEQYF. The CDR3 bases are TGTGCCACCTCTCCGGGACAGGGGGCCGGGGAGCAGTACTTC.

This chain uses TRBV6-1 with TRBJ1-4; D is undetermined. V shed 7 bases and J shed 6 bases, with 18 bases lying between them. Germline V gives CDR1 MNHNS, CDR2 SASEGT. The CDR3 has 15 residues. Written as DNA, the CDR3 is TGTGCCAGCAATAGACGACGGGAGAAGGATGAAAAACTGTTTTTT. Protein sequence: CASNRRREKDEKLFF.

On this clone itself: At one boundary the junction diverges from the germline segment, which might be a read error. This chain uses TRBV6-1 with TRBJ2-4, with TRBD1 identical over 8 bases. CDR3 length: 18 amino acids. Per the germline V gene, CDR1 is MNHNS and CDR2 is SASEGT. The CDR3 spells CASSEGADRDPAKNSQYF. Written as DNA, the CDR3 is TGTGCCAGCAGTGAAGGGGCGGACAGGGATCCAGCCAAAAACAGTCAGTACTTC.

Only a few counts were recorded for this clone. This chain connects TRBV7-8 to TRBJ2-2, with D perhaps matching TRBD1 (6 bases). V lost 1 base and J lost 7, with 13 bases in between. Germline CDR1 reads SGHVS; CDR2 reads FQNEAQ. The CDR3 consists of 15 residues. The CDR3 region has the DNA TGTGCCAGCAGCTTAGAGCGGACAGACTACGGGGAGCTGTTTTTT. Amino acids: CASSLERTDYGELFF.

The CDR3 DNA reads as TGTGCCAGCAGCTTGGTTAGCGGTCCGGGCGAGCAGTACTTC. Protein product: CASSLVSGPGEQYF. V is TRBV5-4 and J is TRBJ2-7, with a possible D match to TRBD2 (6 bases). Germline CDR1 SGHNT, CDR2 YYREEE (reference sequence). The ends were cut back, 0 bases at V and 6 bases at J, with 13 bases in the middle. CDR3 size: 14 residues. The variable domain in full, completed from reference TRBV5-4 and TRBJ2-7, reads ETGVTQSPTHLIKTRGQQVTLRCSSQSGHNTVSWYQQALGQGPQFIFQYYREEENGRGNFPPRFSGLQFPNYSSELNVNALELDDSALYLCASSLVSGPGEQYFGPGTRLTVT.